These T cell receptor beta chains were read from a single sample in a study of blood T cell repertoires in COVID-19. The assay was immunoSEQ multiplex PCR, and TCRdb's table has in-frame clones only and misses some. Of 200,000 or so clones in the sample, approximately 91% were seen once. The sequenced material came from peripheral blood. These receptors originate from a man aged 50 to 59 with COVID-19, enrolled during active disease. Both conserved end residues are part of each CDR3. D genes are given only for firm matches. Only part of the rows carry a size: once, few, many, or a class if the clone is expanded.

J	size	V	D	CDR3	DNA
TRBJ1-6	few	TRBV4-3	NA	CASSQDWAAPSPLHF	TGCGCCAGCAGCCAAGATTGGGCAGCTCCCTCACCCCTCCACTTT
TRBJ1-6	NA	TRBV4-2	NA	CASSQDQRPLHF	TGTGCCAGCAGCCAAGATCAACGGCCCCTCCACTTT
TRBJ2-2	NA	TRBV4-1	TRBD1	CASKPPGQGTGELFF	TGCGCCAGCAAACCGCCGGGACAGGGGACCGGGGAGCTGTTTTTT
TRBJ2-7	NA	TRBV23-1	NA	CASSHEVPSYEQYF	TGCGCCAGCAGTCATGAGGTGCCCTCCTACGAGCAGTACTTC
TRBJ2-3	NA	TRBV11-2	TRBD2	CASSLSGASTDTQYF	TGTGCCAGCAGCTTGAGCGGGGCGAGCACAGATACGCAGTATTTT
TRBJ2-6	NA	TRBV27	TRBD1	CASSLRVPGTGIGGSGANVLTF	TGTGCCAGCAGTTTAAGGGTTCCTGGGACAGGTATTGGTGGCTCTGGGGCCAACGTCCTGACTTTC
TRBJ1-1	NA	TRBV4-1	TRBD1	CASSRDRGVEAFF	TGCGCCAGCAGCCGGGACAGGGGGGTTGAAGCTTTCTTT
TRBJ1-4	NA	TRBV12-3/TRBV12-4	NA	CASSLREKLFF	TGTGCCAGCAGTTTGCGTGAAAAACTGTTTTTT
TRBJ2-3	NA	TRBV2	NA	CASSEANLAWGSTDTQYF	TGTGCCAGCAGTGAAGCGAATTTAGCGTGGGGAAGCACAGATACGCAGTATTTT
TRBJ1-1	NA	TRBV6-2/TRBV6-3	NA	CASSYQGEAFF	TGTGCCAGCAGTTACCAGGGAGAAGCTTTCTTT
TRBJ1-1	NA	TRBV6-6	TRBD1	CASRETGVYTEAFF	TGTGCCAGCAGGGAGACAGGGGTGTACACTGAAGCTTTCTTT
TRBJ1-1	once	TRBV5-5	TRBD1	CASSPGQGMNTEAFF	TGTGCCAGCAGCCCGGGACAGGGGATGAACACTGAAGCTTTCTTT
TRBJ2-1	once	TRBV5-4	TRBD2	CASSLASGGANEQFF	TGTGCCAGCAGCTTGGCTAGCGGGGGGGCGAATGAGCAGTTCTTC
TRBJ2-5	NA	TRBV5-4	TRBD2	CASSSPSGRSGETQYF	TGTGCCAGCAGCTCCCCTAGCGGGAGGTCTGGGGAGACCCAGTACTTC
TRBJ2-1	NA	TRBV29-1	TRBD2	CSVESQEGGRYNEQFF	TGCAGCGTTGAAAGCCAGGAGGGCGGGAGGTACAATGAGCAGTTCTTC
TRBJ1-2	once	TRBV3-1/TRBV3-2	NA	CASSQVQTGYGYTF	TGTGCCAGCAGCCAAGTCCAGACGGGATATGGCTACACCTTC
TRBJ2-3	NA	TRBV2	TRBD2	CASSDRGGADTQYF	TGTGCCAGCAGTGACCGGGGGGGGGCAGATACGCAGTATTTT
TRBJ2-1	NA	TRBV3-1/TRBV3-2	TRBD2	CASSQDGGGTSGRIEQFF	TGTGCCAGCAGCCAAGATGGGGGTGGGACTAGCGGGAGAATCGAGCAGTTCTTC
TRBJ2-3	few	TRBV9	NA	CASSVAGSRGDTQYF	TGTGCCAGCAGCGTAGCCGGGTCCCGGGGAGATACGCAGTATTTT
TRBJ2-3	NA	TRBV5-1	TRBD2	CASSSGPGLAGGDTQYF	TGCGCCAGCAGCTCCGGCCCCGGACTAGCCGGGGGTGATACGCAGTATTTT
TRBJ2-6	NA	TRBV5-1	NA	CASSLSQNSGANVLTF	TGCGCCAGCAGCTTAAGTCAGAACTCTGGGGCCAACGTCCTGACTTTC
TRBJ2-5	NA	TRBV27	TRBD1	CASGISGGWGETQYF	TGTGCCAGCGGTATCTCAGGGGGCTGGGGGGAGACCCAGTACTTC
TRBJ2-1	NA	TRBV7-3	TRBD1	CASSLRQGTYNEQFF	TGTGCCAGCAGCTTAAGACAGGGCACCTACAATGAGCAGTTCTTC
TRBJ2-2	NA	TRBV6-4	NA	CASSDSDTGELFF	TGTGCCAGCAGTGACAGCGACACCGGGGAGCTGTTTTTT
TRBJ2-1	NA	TRBV7-2	TRBD2	CASSPGLAYNEQFF	TGTGCCAGCAGCCCGGGACTAGCGTACAATGAGCAGTTCTTC
TRBJ1-2	NA	TRBV7-9	TRBD1	CASSRGQGFSGYTF	TGTGCCAGCAGCCGGGGACAGGGGTTTTCTGGCTACACCTTC
TRBJ1-4	NA	TRBV15	NA	CATSRDSNEKLFF	TGTGCCACCAGCAGGGACAGTAATGAAAAACTGTTTTTT
TRBJ1-5	NA	TRBV19	NA	CASSTPPGRRGSNQPQHF	TGTGCCAGTAGTACCCCGCCGGGACGGCGGGGGAGCAATCAGCCCCAGCATTTT
TRBJ1-6	NA	TRBV6-5	TRBD1	CASDRVEYNSPLHF	TGTGCCAGCGACAGGGTCGAATATAATTCACCCCTCCACTTT
TRBJ2-3	NA	TRBV6-1	TRBD2	CASSELAGASGDTQYF	TGTGCCAGCAGTGAATTGGCCGGCGCTAGCGGAGATACGCAGTATTTT
TRBJ2-5	NA	TRBV14	NA	CASSPGHWGETQYF	TGTGCCAGCAGCCCGGGACATTGGGGAGAGACCCAGTACTTC
TRBJ2-1	NA	TRBV7-2	NA	CASSFQVRSYNEQFF	TGTGCCAGCAGCTTTCAGGTTCGCTCCTACAATGAGCAGTTCTTC
TRBJ2-5	NA	TRBV14	TRBD1	CASSQETPGGENYLQETQYF	TGTGCCAGCAGCCAAGAAACGCCAGGGGGTGAGAACTACTTGCAAGAGACCCAGTACTTC
TRBJ2-7	NA	TRBV11-2	TRBD1	CASSLVGTGGEQYF	TGTGCCAGCAGCTTAGTGGGGACAGGGGGCGAGCAGTACTTC
TRBJ1-2	NA	TRBV2	TRBD1	CASSSQGANYGYTF	TGTGCCAGCAGCTCACAGGGGGCTAACTATGGCTACACCTTC
TRBJ1-2	NA	TRBV7-9	NA	CASSPGANYGYTF	TGTGCCAGCAGCCCCGGAGCTAACTATGGCTACACCTTC
TRBJ2-2	NA	TRBV7-9	TRBD1	CASSSPGTANTGELFF	TGTGCCAGCAGCTCGCCCGGGACAGCGAACACCGGGGAGCTGTTTTTT
TRBJ1-4	NA	TRBV7-6	TRBD1	CASSLDRAREKLFF	TGTGCCAGCAGCCTTGACAGGGCTCGGGAAAAACTGTTTTTT
TRBJ2-2	NA	TRBV9	TRBD1	CASSLWDRSFGELFF	TGTGCCAGCAGCCTATGGGACAGGAGCTTCGGGGAGCTGTTTTTT
TRBJ1-5	NA	TRBV18	NA	CASSPEGLYSNQPQHF	TGTGCCAGCTCACCGGAGGGACTGTATAGCAATCAGCCCCAGCATTTT
TRBJ2-2	NA	TRBV7-9	NA	CASSRLTPNTGELFF	TGTGCCAGCAGCCGTTTGACACCTAACACCGGGGAGCTGTTTTTT
TRBJ2-5	NA	TRBV7-2	NA	CASSLIVQETQYF	TGTGCCAGCAGCTTAATAGTACAAGAGACCCAGTACTTC
TRBJ2-1	NA	TRBV29-1	TRBD2	CSVEMRLALNEQFF	TGCAGCGTTGAAATGCGACTAGCGCTGAATGAGCAGTTCTTC
TRBJ2-1	NA	TRBV2	TRBD2	CASSVLAGNYNEQFF	TGTGCCAGCAGTGTTCTAGCGGGTAACTACAATGAGCAGTTCTTC
TRBJ2-2	NA	TRBV6-1	NA	CASSEQPDISANTGELFF	TGTGCCAGCAGTGAACAGCCGGACATCTCCGCGAACACCGGGGAGCTGTTTTTT
TRBJ1-1	NA	TRBV18	TRBD1	CASRGQGDTEAFF	TGTGCCAGCCGAGGACAGGGGGACACTGAAGCTTTCTTT
TRBJ2-7	NA	TRBV19	TRBD2	CASSPQGAGKGEQYF	TGTGCCAGTAGTCCCCAGGGAGCGGGAAAAGGCGAGCAGTACTTC
TRBJ1-2	NA	TRBV29-1	NA	CSVDRRDGGYTF	TGCAGCGTTGACCGCAGGGATGGGGGCTACACCTTC
TRBJ2-1	NA	TRBV4-3	TRBD2	CASSQEVAGGLAGEQFF	TGCGCCAGCAGCCAAGAAGTAGCGGGGGGCCTTGCGGGGGAGCAGTTCTTC
TRBJ1-2	NA	TRBV11-1	TRBD1	CASSRPGQGKVGYTF	TGTGCCAGCAGCCGCCCGGGACAGGGGAAAGTAGGCTACACCTTC
TRBJ2-7	few	TRBV6-6	NA	CASRTGTAQYF	TGTGCCAGCAGGACCGGGACTGCGCAGTACTTC
TRBJ2-2	NA	TRBV5-1	TRBD1	CASRLGTGETGELFF	TGCGCCAGCAGACTCGGGACAGGGGAAACCGGGGAGCTGTTTTTT
TRBJ1-5	few	TRBV24-1	NA	CATSATRRGDNQPQHF	TGTGCCACCAGTGCCACCAGACGGGGAGACAATCAGCCCCAGCATTTT
TRBJ2-7	NA	TRBV2	NA	CASSVQGYEQYF	TGTGCCAGCAGTGTGCAGGGCTACGAGCAGTACTTC